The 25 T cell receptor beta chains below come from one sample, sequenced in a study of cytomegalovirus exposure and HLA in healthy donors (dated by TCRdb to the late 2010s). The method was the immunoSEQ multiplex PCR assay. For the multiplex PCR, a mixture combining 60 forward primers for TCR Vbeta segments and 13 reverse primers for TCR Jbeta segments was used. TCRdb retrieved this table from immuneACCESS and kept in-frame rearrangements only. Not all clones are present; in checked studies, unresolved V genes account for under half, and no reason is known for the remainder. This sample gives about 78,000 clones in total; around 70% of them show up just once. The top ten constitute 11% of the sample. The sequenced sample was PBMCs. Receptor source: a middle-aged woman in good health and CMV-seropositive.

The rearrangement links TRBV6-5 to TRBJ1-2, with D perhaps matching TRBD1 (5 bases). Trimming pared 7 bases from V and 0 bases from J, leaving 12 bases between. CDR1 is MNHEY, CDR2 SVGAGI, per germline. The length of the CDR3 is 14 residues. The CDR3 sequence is CASKGAASNYGYTF. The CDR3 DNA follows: TGTGCCAGCAAAGGGGCAGCTTCTAACTATGGCTACACCTTC.

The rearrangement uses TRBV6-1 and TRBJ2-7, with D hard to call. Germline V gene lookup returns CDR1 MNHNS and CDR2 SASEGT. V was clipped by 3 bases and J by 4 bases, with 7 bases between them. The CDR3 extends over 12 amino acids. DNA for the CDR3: TGTGCCAGCAGTGATCCAGGATACGAGCAGTACTTC. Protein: CASSDPGYEQYF.

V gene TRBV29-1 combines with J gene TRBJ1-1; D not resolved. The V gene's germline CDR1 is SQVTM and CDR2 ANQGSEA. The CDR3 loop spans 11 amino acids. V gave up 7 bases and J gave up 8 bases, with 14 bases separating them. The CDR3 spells CSGRFTEEAFF. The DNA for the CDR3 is TGCAGCGGCCGGTTCACCGAAGAAGCTTTCTTT.

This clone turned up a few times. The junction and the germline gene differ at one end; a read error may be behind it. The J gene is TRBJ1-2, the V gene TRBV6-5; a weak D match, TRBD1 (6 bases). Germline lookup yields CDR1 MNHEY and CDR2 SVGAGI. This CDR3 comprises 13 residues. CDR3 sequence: CASHRGGTGGYPF. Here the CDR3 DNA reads TGTGCCAGCCATAGGGGGGGAACGGGTGGCTACCCCTTC.

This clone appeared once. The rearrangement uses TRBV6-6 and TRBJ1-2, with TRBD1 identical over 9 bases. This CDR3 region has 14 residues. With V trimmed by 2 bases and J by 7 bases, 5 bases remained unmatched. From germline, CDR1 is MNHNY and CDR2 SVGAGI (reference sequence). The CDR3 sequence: CASSYRQGDFGYTF. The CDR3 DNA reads TGTGCCAGCAGTTACCGACAGGGGGACTTTGGCTACACCTTC.

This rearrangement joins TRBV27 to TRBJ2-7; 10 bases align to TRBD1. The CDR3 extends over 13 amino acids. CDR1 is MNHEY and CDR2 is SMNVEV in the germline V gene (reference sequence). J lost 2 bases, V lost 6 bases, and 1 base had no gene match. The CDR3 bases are TGTGCCAGCAGAGGACAGGGGGCCTACGAGCAGTACTTC. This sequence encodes CASRGQGAYEQYF.

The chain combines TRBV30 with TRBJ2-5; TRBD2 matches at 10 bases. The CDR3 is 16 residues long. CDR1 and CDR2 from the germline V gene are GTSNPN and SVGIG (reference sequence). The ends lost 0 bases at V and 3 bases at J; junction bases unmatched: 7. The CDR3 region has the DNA TGTGCCTGGAGTGTTGGCCTTCTAGCGGGAGAAGAGACCCAGTACTTC. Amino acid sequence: CAWSVGLLAGEETQYF. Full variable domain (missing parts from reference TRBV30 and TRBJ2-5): SQTIHQWPATLVQPVGSPLSLECTVEGTSNPNLYWYRQAAGRGLQLLFYSVGIGQISSEVPQNLSASRPQDRQFILSSKKLLLSDSGFYLCAWSVGLLAGEETQYFGPGTRLLVL.

The CDR3 spells CASSLSLTGGQETQYF. CDR3 DNA: TGTGCCAGCAGTTTATCACTTACGGGGGGCCAAGAGACCCAGTACTTC. This chain uses TRBV27 with TRBJ2-5, with 7 bases lining up with TRBD2. V shed 0 bases, J shed 1 base, and the junction held 5 bases outside the gene matches. Germline CDR1 and CDR2: MNHEY and SMNVEV (reference sequence). The CDR3 runs to 16 residues.

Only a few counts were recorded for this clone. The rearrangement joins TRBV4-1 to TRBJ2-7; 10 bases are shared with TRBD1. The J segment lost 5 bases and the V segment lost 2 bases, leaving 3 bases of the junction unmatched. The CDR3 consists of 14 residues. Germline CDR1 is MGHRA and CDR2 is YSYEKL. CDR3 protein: CASSQTGTGDEQYF. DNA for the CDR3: TGCGCCAGCAGCCAAACCGGGACAGGGGACGAGCAGTACTTC.

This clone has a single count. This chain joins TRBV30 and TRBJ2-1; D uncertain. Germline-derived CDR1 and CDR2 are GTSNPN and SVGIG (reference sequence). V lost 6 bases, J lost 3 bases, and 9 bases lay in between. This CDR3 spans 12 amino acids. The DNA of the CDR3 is TGTGCCTGCCATACTGGCTACAATGAGCAGTTCTTC. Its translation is CACHTGYNEQFF.

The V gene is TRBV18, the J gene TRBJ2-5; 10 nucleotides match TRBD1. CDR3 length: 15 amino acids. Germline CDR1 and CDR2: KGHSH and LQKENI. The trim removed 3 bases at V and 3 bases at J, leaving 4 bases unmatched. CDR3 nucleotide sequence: TGTGCCAGCTCACCCCAGGGACAGGGGAAAGAGACCCAGTACTTC. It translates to CASSPQGQGKETQYF.

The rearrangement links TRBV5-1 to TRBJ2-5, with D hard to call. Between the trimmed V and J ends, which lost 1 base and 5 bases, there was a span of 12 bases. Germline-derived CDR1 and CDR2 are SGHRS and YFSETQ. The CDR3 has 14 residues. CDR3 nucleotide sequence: TGCGCCAGCAGCTTGCAGGTCAATGCGGAGACCCAGTACTTC. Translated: CASSLQVNAETQYF.

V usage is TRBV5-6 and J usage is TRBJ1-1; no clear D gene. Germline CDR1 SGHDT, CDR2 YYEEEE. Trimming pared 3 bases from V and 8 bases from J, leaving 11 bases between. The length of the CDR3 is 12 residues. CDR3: CASSSLELEAFF. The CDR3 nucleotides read TGTGCCAGCAGCTCCCTTGAGTTGGAAGCTTTCTTT.

The CDR3 loop is CASAGGLNTGELFF. The CDR3 DNA reads TGTGCCAGTGCCGGGGGGCTCAACACCGGGGAGCTGTTTTTT. This rearrangement joins TRBV19 to TRBJ2-2; possibly TRBD2 for D (7 bases). Germline CDR1 and CDR2: LNHDA and SQIVND (reference sequence). The CDR3 length is 14 residues. V gave up 8 bases and J gave up 2 bases, with 12 bases separating them.

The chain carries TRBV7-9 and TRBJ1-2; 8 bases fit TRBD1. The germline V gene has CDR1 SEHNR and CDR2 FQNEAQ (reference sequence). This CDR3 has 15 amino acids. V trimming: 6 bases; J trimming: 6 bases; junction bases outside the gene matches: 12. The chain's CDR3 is CASSYSLGQGNGYTF. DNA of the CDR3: TGTGCCAGCAGTTATTCTTTAGGACAGGGCAATGGCTACACCTTC.

CDR3 protein: CASRRQGAYEQYF. For the CDR3, the DNA is TGTGCCAGCAGGAGACAGGGGGCCTACGAGCAGTACTTC. This chain uses TRBV28 with TRBJ2-7, with TRBD1 identical over 9 bases. Germline CDR1 MDHEN, CDR2 SYDVKM. The V and J ends lost 6 bases and 2 bases, in that order; junction bases with no gene match: 2. The CDR3 contains 13 residues. Variable domain in full (rest from reference TRBV28 and TRBJ2-7): DVKVTQSSRYLVKRTGEKVFLECVQDMDHENMFWYRQDPGLGLRLIYFSYDVKMKEKGDIPEGYSVSREKKERFSLILESASTNQTSMYLCASRRQGAYEQYFGPGTRLTVT.

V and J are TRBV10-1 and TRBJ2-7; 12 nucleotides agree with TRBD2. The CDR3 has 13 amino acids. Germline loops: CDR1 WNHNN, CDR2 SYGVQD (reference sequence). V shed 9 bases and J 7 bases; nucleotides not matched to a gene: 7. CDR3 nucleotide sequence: TGCGCCAGTTCCCTAGCGGGAGGGGAAGAGCAGTACTTC. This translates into CASSLAGGEEQYF.

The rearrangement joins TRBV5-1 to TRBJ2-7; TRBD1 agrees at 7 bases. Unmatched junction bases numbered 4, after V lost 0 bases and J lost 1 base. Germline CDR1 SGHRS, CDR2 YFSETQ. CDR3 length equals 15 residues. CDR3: CASSLVGQDSYEQYF. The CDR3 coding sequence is TGCGCCAGCAGCTTGGTCGGACAGGATTCCTACGAGCAGTACTTC.

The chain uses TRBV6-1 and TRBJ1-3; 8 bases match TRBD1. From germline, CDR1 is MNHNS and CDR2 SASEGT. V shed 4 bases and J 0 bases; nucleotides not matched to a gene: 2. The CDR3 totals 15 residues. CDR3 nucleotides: TGTGCCAGCAGTGCAGGGGGCCCCTCTGGAAACACCATATATTTT. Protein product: CASSAGGPSGNTIYF.

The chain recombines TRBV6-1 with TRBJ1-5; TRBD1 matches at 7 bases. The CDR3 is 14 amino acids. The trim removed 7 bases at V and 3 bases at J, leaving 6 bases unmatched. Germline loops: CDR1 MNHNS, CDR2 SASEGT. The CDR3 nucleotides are TGTGCCAGCAAAACGGGACAGACCAATCAGCCCCAGCATTTT. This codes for CASKTGQTNQPQHF.

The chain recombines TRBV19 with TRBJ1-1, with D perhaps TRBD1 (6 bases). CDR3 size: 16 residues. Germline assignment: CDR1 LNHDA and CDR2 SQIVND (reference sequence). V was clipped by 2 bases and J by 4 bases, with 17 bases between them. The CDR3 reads CASSILSFARGTEAFF. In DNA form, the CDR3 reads TGTGCCAGTAGTATATTGTCTTTCGCCAGGGGCACTGAAGCTTTCTTT.

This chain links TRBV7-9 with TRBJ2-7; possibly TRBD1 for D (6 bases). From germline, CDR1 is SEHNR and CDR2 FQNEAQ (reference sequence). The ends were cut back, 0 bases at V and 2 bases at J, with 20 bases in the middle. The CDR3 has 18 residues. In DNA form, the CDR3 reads TGTGCCAGCAGCTTAGCGGTAGGGAGACAGGCCCCAACCTACGAGCAGTACTTC. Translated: CASSLAVGRQAPTYEQYF.

CDR3 in DNA: TGTGCCAGCAGCGTAGCCGGGAGGGCCTATAGCGGGGAGCTGTTTTTT. Its protein product is CASSVAGRAYSGELFF. This chain uses TRBV9 with TRBJ2-2; TRBD2 aligns across 8 bases. Germline CDR1 SGDLS, CDR2 YYNGEE. The length of the CDR3 is 16 residues. J gave up 7 bases and V 0 bases, and 8 bases lay outside the gene matches. Full variable domain (outside the CDR3, taken from reference TRBV9 and TRBJ2-2): DSGVTQTPKHLITATGQRVTLRCSPRSGDLSVYWYQQSLDQGLQFLIQYYNGEERAKGNILERFSAQQFPDLHSELNLSSLELGDSALYFCASSVAGRAYSGELFFGEGSRLTVL.

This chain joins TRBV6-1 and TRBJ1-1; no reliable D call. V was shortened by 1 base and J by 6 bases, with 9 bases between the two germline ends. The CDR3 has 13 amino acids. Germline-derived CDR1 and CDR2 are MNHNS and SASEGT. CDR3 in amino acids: CASSEDYRAEAFF. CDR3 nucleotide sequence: TGTGCCAGCAGTGAAGATTATCGGGCTGAAGCTTTCTTT.

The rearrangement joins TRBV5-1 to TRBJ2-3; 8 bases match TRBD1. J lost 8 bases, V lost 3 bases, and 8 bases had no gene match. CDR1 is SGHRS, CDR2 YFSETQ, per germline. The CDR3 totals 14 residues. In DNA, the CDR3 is TGCGCCAGCAGCTCCGGACAGGGACTCGGTACGCAGTATTTT. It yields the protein CASSSGQGLGTQYF.